These T cell receptor beta chains were read from a single sample in a study of somatic mutations in cytotoxic T cells in rheumatoid arthritis. The repertoire was sequenced with immunoSEQ multiplex PCR; TCRdb's copy has only in-frame clones and lacks some. The sample records about 2,100 clones, about 70% being singletons. The starting material was CD8+ T cells sorted from blood, obtained at a follow-up visit. The source of these receptors is a man between 65 and 85 years old with rheumatoid arthritis. Both conserved end residues are part of each CDR3. The D gene is left open where the match is weak. Only part of the rows carry a size: once, few, many, or a class if the clone is expanded.

V,D,size,J,CDR3,DNA
TRBV7-6,-,-,TRBJ1-1,CASSLVGPLDSFTEAFF,TGTGCCAGCAGCTTAGTAGGGCCCCTGGACAGTTTCACTGAAGCTTTCTTT
TRBV5-6,-,-,TRBJ2-2,CASSLVPGELFF,TGTGCCAGCAGCTTGGTCCCCGGGGAGCTGTTTTTT
TRBV11-2,-,few,TRBJ2-7,CASSAGRGQSYEQYF,TGTGCCAGCAGCGCCGGCAGGGGCCAATCCTACGAGCAGTACTTC
TRBV2,-,few,TRBJ2-7,CASSEYLGAAYEQYF,TGTGCCAGCAGTGAATATCTAGGAGCGGCCTACGAGCAGTACTTC
TRBV5-5,-,-,TRBJ2-3,CASSLVLGLTDTQYF,TGTGCCAGCAGCTTGGTGCTGGGCCTCACAGATACGCAGTATTTT
TRBV29-1,-,once,TRBJ2-3,CSVLSGDNTDTQYF,TGCAGCGTTTTGTCGGGGGACAACACAGATACGCAGTATTTT
TRBV28,-,-,TRBJ2-7,CASSNQGYWYEQYF,TGTGCCAGCAGTAATCAGGGTTATTGGTACGAGCAGTACTTC
TRBV4-2,TRBD1,few,TRBJ1-1,CASSQETGQGGVEAFF,TGTGCCAGCAGCCAAGAGACGGGACAGGGAGGAGTTGAAGCTTTCTTT
TRBV7-7,TRBD1,few,TRBJ2-7,CASSPGTDYEQYF,TGTGCCAGCAGCCCCGGGACAGACTACGAGCAGTACTTC
TRBV27,-,-,TRBJ2-6,CASREFTGANVLTF,TGTGCCAGCAGGGAATTTACTGGGGCCAACGTCCTGACTTTC
TRBV27,TRBD1,-,TRBJ1-3,CASSLQGAPGNTIYF,TGTGCCAGCAGTTTACAGGGGGCGCCGGGAAACACCATATATTTT
TRBV1,-,-,TRBJ2-3,CTSSQAGTSGGPATDTQYF,TGCACCAGCAGCCAAGCCGGGACTAGCGGGGGGCCCGCCACAGATACGCAGTATTTT
TRBV28,TRBD1,once,TRBJ2-7,CASLGTGGFYEQYF,TGTGCCAGCCTCGGGACAGGGGGTTTCTACGAGCAGTACTTC
TRBV5-4,-,once,TRBJ2-2,CAYLEGGTGELFF,TGTGCCTACCTCGAGGGTGGGACCGGGGAGCTGTTTTTT
TRBV5-1,-,once,TRBJ1-1,CASSTGHQKAFF,TGCGCCAGCAGCACCGGACACCAGAAAGCTTTCTTT
TRBV7-9,-,-,TRBJ2-3,CASRSGDSHTDTQYF,TGTGCCAGCCGCTCGGGGGACAGTCACACAGATACGCAGTATTTT
TRBV6-6,-,-,TRBJ2-7,CASRGNTHRGYEQYF,TGTGCCAGCAGGGGGAACACACACCGGGGATACGAGCAGTACTTC
TRBV28,-,-,TRBJ2-2,CASSNPNTGELFF,TGTGCCAGCAGTAACCCGAACACCGGGGAGCTGTTTTTT
TRBV2,-,once,TRBJ1-2,CASSEQNGRNGHGYTF,TGTGCCAGCAGTGAACAAAACGGGAGAAACGGCCATGGCTACACCTTC
TRBV6-5,-,medium-sized,TRBJ1-2,CASSSRGAGGYTF,TGTGCCAGCAGTTCGCGGGGGGCGGGTGGCTACACCTTC
TRBV25-1,-,-,TRBJ1-2,CASSEVQAGSYTF,TGTGCCAGCAGTGAAGTGCAGGCCGGAAGCTACACCTTC
TRBV20-1,TRBD1,-,TRBJ1-1,CSPGQGVRAFF,TGCAGCCCGGGACAGGGGGTAAGAGCTTTCTTT
TRBV10-3,TRBD2,few,TRBJ2-7,CAISEPREGYEQYF,TGTGCCATCAGTGAACCCCGGGAGGGCTACGAGCAGTACTTC
TRBV11-2,-,-,TRBJ1-3,CASSLLGNTIYF,TGTGCCAGCAGCTTATTGGGAAACACCATATATTTT
TRBV6-5,-,-,TRBJ1-5,CASRGRLSQPQHF,TGTGCCAGCAGAGGGAGGTTGAGCCAGCCCCAGCATTTT
TRBV5-4,TRBD1,-,TRBJ1-2,CASSLRTGYGGYTF,TGTGCCAGCAGCTTGAGGACAGGGTACGGTGGCTACACCTTC
TRBV5-8,-,-,TRBJ2-5,CASIPQKYQETQYF,TGTGCCAGCATTCCACAGAAGTACCAAGAGACCCAGTACTTC
TRBV28,-,once,TRBJ1-3,CASSSPRDPVGNTIYF,TGTGCCAGCAGTTCCCCCCGGGACCCGGTCGGAAACACCATATATTTT
TRBV7-9,-,once,TRBJ2-5,CASSSPYDSGRAQETQYF,TGTGCCAGCAGCTCCCCTTACGACTCTGGACGGGCACAAGAGACCCAGTACTTC
TRBV11-2,-,-,TRBJ1-1,CASRTRTGQRNTEAFF,TGTGCCAGCAGGACGAGGACGGGACAACGAAACACTGAAGCTTTCTTT
TRBV30,-,-,TRBJ1-5,CAWSVHSNQPQHF,TGTGCCTGGAGTGTACACAGCAATCAGCCCCAGCATTTT
TRBV7-8,-,-,TRBJ2-7,CASSSPDSLTSYEQYF,TGTGCCAGCAGCTCACCAGACTCACTTACCTCCTACGAGCAGTACTTC
TRBV29-1,TRBD2,-,TRBJ2-3,CSVEGDSGRLAGRGHTQYF,TGCAGCGTTGAAGGGGATAGCGGGAGGTTGGCAGGCCGTGGGCATACGCAGTATTTT
TRBV6-1,-,-,TRBJ1-2,CASSEARGWGYTF,TGTGCCAGCAGTGAAGCACGGGGTTGGGGCTACACCTTC
TRBV28,-,-,TRBJ1-2,CASSSASLGGGGYTF,TGTGCCAGCAGTTCAGCATCTCTAGGGGGAGGAGGCTACACCTTC
TRBV27,TRBD2,-,TRBJ2-5,CASSFASGGFQETQYF,TGTGCCAGCAGTTTTGCTAGCGGGGGGTTCCAAGAGACCCAGTACTTC
TRBV4-1,-,once,TRBJ2-1,CASSQLGGHNEQFF,TGCGCCAGCAGCCAACTGGGGGGTCACAATGAGCAGTTCTTC
TRBV28,-,-,TRBJ2-7,CASSTLPGILDYEQYF,TGTGCCAGCAGTACACTCCCAGGGATTCTGGACTACGAGCAGTACTTC
TRBV21-1,-,few,TRBJ1-5,CASSKNQPQHF,TGTGCCAGCAGCAAAAATCAGCCCCAGCATTTT
TRBV11-2,-,once,TRBJ2-7,CASSLDRQGGYEQYF,TGTGCCAGCAGCTTAGATCGGCAGGGGGGCTACGAGCAGTACTTC
TRBV19,-,-,TRBJ1-1,CASSMGWEAFF,TGTGCCAGTAGTATGGGATGGGAAGCTTTCTTT
TRBV5-5,-,-,TRBJ1-1,CASSFRNTEAFF,TGTGCCAGCAGCTTCCGGAACACTGAAGCTTTCTTT
TRBV27,TRBD1,few,TRBJ2-7,CASSLDRDSYEQYF,TGTGCCAGCAGTTTAGACAGGGACTCCTACGAGCAGTACTTC
TRBV7-8,TRBD2,few,TRBJ2-7,CASSLGGGGADEQYF,TGTGCCAGCAGCTTAGGGGGCGGGGGGGCCGACGAGCAGTACTTC
TRBV7-8,TRBD2,-,TRBJ2-5,CASSGAGGPNGETQYF,TGTGCCAGCAGCGGAGCGGGGGGGCCAAACGGGGAGACCCAGTACTTC
TRBV6-6,TRBD2,-,TRBJ2-3,CASSQPGLAADTQYF,TGTGCCAGCAGTCAACCGGGACTAGCGGCCGATACGCAGTATTTT
TRBV2,TRBD2,-,TRBJ2-1,CASRPLAGGYNEQFF,TGTGCCAGCAGGCCCCTAGCGGGGGGGTACAATGAGCAGTTCTTC
TRBV2,-,-,TRBJ2-5,CASSDKGAGGTQYF,TGTGCCAGCAGTGATAAGGGCGCTGGAGGGACCCAGTACTTC
TRBV27,-,-,TRBJ2-3,CASSLSSGLDTDTQYF,TGTGCCAGCAGTTTATCCTCCGGCCTAGACACAGATACGCAGTATTTT
TRBV4-1,TRBD2,-,TRBJ2-7,CASSQDTSGTYEQYF,TGCGCCAGCAGCCAAGATACTAGCGGGACCTACGAGCAGTACTTC